This entry lists 7 T cell receptor beta chains sequenced from one sample in a study of T cell responses to AZD1222 COVID-19 vaccine. Measured with immunoSEQ multiplex PCR; TCRdb has only the in-frame clones, and not every one. The sample shows more than 130,000 clones, about nine tenths of them seen only once. Specimen: peripheral blood, collected on day 0 of AZD1222 vaccination. Receptor source: an adult in good health.

This chain connects TRBV4-3 to TRBJ2-1; 11 bases line up with TRBD2. V trimming: 2 bases; J trimming: 7 bases; junction bases outside the gene matches: 10. The CDR3 runs to 17 residues. The V gene's germline CDR1 is LGHNA and CDR2 YSLEER. The CDR3 sequence is CASSQFNFGTSGNEQFF. Written as DNA, the CDR3 is TGCGCCAGCAGCCAATTTAATTTTGGGACTAGCGGTAATGAGCAGTTCTTC.

This rearrangement joins TRBV7-2 to TRBJ2-7; 9 bases map to TRBD1. V lost 6 bases and J lost 6; bases outside the gene matches: 3. Germline values: CDR1 SGHTA, CDR2 FQGNSA. The CDR3 sequence is 12 residues long. The DNA of the CDR3 is TGTGCCAGCAGACAGACAGGGGGCGAGCAGTACTTC. This gives the protein CASRQTGGEQYF.

This clone was counted a single time. The chain combines TRBV7-2 with TRBJ1-4; 8 positions agree with TRBD1. V shed 3 bases, J shed 8 bases, and the junction held 5 bases outside the gene matches. CDR1 and CDR2 from the germline V gene are SGHTA and FQGNSA. The CDR3 sequence is 14 residues long. CDR3 residues: CASSFGQGREKLFF. The CDR3 region has the DNA TGTGCCAGCAGCTTCGGACAGGGACGCGAAAAACTGTTTTTT.

V usage is TRBV7-9 and J usage is TRBJ1-1; D is undetermined. Trimming stripped 5 bases from V and 5 bases from J, with 9 bases between. The CDR3 covers 12 residues. The germline V gene has CDR1 SEHNR and CDR2 FQNEAQ (reference sequence). CDR3 sequence reads: CASSPTFTEAFF. The CDR3 region has the DNA TGTGCCAGCAGCCCCACGTTTACTGAAGCTTTCTTT.

This clone was picked up one time. The J gene is TRBJ1-2, the V gene TRBV29-1; 7 positions match TRBD1. The CDR3 loop spans 12 amino acids. V was clipped by 6 bases and J by 6 bases; unmatched bases: 7. Germline CDR1 and CDR2: SQVTM and ANQGSEA. The CDR3 DNA is TGCAGCGTCCTGGGACAGTTAGATGGCTACACCTTC. Translated: CSVLGQLDGYTF.

This clone was found once. The chain employs TRBV6-4 and TRBJ2-2; TRBD1 matches at 8 bases. The CDR3 length is 16 residues. Germline V gives CDR1 MRHNA, CDR2 SNTAGT. V shed 6 bases and J 6 bases; nucleotides not matched to a gene: 12. This CDR3 reads CASRGTGTGGAGELFF. The CDR3 region has the DNA TGTGCCAGCAGGGGAACCGGGACAGGTGGGGCCGGGGAGCTGTTTTTT.

The chain uses TRBV18 and TRBJ2-5, with D maybe TRBD2 (5 bases). This CDR3 comprises 15 residues. Germline V gene sequence: CDR1 KGHSH, CDR2 LQKENI. Deletions cut 6 bases from V and 5 bases from J, with 19 bases between. The CDR3 DNA reads as TGTGCCAGCTCCCAAGAGGGTCTCCTAGGGGAGACCCAGTACTTC. Translated, it gives CASSQEGLLGETQYF.